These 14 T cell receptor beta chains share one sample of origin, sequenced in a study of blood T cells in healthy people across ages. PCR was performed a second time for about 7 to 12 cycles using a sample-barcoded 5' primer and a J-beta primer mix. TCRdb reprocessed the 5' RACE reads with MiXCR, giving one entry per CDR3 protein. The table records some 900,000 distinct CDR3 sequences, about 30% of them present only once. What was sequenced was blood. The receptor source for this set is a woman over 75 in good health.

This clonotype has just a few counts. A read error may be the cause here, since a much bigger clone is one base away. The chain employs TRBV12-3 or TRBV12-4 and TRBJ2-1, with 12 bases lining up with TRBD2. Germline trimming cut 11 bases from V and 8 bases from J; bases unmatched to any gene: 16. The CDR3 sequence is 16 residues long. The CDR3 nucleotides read TGTGCCGGCCGCGGGAGGACTAGCGGGGTTTTAGATGAGCAGTTCTTC. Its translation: CAGRGRTSGVLDEQFF.

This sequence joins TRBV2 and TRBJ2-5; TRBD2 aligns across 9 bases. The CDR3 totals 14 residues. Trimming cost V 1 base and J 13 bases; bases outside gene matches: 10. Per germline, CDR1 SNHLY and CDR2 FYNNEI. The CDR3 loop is CASSEVVAGVVAYF. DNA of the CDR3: TGTGCCAGCAGTGAAGTTGTAGCGGGGGTCGTCGCGTACTTC.

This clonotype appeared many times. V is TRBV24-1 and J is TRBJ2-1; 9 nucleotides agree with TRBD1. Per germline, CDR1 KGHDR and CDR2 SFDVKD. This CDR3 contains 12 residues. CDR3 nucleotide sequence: TGTGCTCCAGACAGGGGGGACAATGAGCAGTTCTTC. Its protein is CAPDRGDNEQFF.

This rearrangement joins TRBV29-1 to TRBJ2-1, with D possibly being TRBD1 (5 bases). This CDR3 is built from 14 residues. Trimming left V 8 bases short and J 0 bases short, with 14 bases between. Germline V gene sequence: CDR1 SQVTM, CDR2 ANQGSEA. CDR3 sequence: CSLDWGNSYNEQFF. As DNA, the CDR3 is TGCAGCCTGGATTGGGGCAACTCCTACAATGAGCAGTTCTTC.

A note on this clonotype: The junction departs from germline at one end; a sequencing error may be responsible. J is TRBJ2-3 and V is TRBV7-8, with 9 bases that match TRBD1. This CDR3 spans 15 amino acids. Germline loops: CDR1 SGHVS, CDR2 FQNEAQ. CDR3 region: CAGSPGQGSTDTQYF. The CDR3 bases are TGTGCCGGCAGCCCCGGACAGGGGAGCACAGATACGCAGTATTTT.

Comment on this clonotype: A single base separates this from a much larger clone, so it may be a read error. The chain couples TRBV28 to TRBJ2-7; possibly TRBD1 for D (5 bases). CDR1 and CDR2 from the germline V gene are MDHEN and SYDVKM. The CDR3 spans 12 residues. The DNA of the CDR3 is TGTGTCAGCAGATCCGACAGCTACGAGCAGTACTTC. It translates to CVSRSDSYEQYF.

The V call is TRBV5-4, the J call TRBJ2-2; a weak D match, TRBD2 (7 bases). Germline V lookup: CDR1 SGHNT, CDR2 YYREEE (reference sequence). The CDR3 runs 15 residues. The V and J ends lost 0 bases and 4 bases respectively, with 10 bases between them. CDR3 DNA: TGTGCCAGCAGCTTGGTCGGGGGGCCCACCGGGGAGCTGTTTTTT. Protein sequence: CASSLVGGPTGELFF.

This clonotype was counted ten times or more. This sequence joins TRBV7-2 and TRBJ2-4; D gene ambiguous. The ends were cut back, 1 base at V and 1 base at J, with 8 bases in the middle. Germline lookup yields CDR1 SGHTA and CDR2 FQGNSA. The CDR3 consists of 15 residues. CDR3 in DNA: TGTGCCAGCAGCTTAGTGGAGTCCGCCAAAAACATTCAGTACTTC. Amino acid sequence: CASSLVESAKNIQYF.

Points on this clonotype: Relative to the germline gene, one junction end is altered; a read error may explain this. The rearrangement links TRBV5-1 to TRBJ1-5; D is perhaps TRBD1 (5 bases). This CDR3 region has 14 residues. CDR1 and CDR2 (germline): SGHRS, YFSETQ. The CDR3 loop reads CASSLGQSKQPQHF. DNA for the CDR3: TGCGCCAGCAGCTTGGGACAGAGCAAGCAGCCCCAGCATTTT.

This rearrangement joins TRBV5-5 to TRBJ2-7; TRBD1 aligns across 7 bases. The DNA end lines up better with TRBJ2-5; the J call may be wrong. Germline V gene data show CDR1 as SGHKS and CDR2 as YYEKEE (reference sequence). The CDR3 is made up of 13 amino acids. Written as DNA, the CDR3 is TGTGCCAGCAGCCCCAGGGGGTCCGGGACCCAGTACTTC. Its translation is CASSPRGSGTQYF.

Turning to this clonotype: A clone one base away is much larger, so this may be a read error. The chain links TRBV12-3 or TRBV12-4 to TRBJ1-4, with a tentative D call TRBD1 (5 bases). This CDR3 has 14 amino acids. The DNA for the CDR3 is TGTGCCAGCAGCCGGGGCGGGCCGGGTGAAAAACGGTTTTTT. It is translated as CASSRGGPGEKRFF.

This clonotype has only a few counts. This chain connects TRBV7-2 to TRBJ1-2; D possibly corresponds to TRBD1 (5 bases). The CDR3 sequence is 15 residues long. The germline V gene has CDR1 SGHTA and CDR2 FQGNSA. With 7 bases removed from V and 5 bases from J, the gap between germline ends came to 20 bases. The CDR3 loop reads CASTSGLGRVYGYTF. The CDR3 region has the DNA TGTGCCAGCACCTCTGGACTGGGCAGGGTTTATGGCTACACCTTC.

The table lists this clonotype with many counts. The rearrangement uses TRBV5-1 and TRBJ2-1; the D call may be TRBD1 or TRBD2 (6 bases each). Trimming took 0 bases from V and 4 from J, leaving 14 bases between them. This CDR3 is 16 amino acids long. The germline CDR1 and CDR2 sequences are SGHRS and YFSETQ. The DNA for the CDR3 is TGCGCCAGCAGCTTGGAGACGGGGGCGAGGTACAATGAGCAGTTCTTC. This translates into CASSLETGARYNEQFF. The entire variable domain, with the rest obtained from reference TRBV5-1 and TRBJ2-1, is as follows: KAGVTQTPRYLIKTRGQQVTLSCSPISGHRSVSWYQQTPGQGLQFLFEYFSETQRNKGNFPGRFSGRQFSNSRSEMNVSTLELGDSALYLCASSLETGARYNEQFFGPGTRLTVL.

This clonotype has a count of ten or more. The CDR3 DNA reads TGTGCCAGCAGCGCACAGCGGGGGGGCCGGGAGACCCAGTACTTC. Amino acids: CASSAQRGGRETQYF. This chain joins TRBV7-2 and TRBJ2-5; 10 bases align to TRBD2. CDR3 length: 15 amino acids. Germline-derived CDR1 and CDR2 are SGHTA and FQGNSA. V shed 5 bases and J 5 bases; nucleotides not matched to a gene: 8.